The sequence of this T cell receptor (beta chain) was determined in a study of blood T cell repertoires in COVID-19. Produced via immunoSEQ multiplex PCR; TCRdb's table is partial and in-frame only. The top ten hold about 3% of the sample, which has 250,000 to 300,000 clones, over 70% seen once. The CDR3 extends over 17 amino acids. Per the germline V gene, CDR1 is LNHDA and CDR2 is SQIVND (reference sequence). The V and J ends lost 4 bases and 2 bases, in that order; junction bases with no gene match: 12. In this sample, this clone turned up a few times. The genes are TRBV19 and TRBJ1-2; 8 bases map to TRBD1. The receptor was derived from a woman at least 80 years old with acute or convalescent COVID-19. The source material was peripheral blood. CDR3 sequence reads: CASSRSRWPGGNYGYTF. For the CDR3, the DNA is TGTGCCAGTAGTAGATCCAGATGGCCAGGGGGCAACTATGGCTACACCTTC.